This T cell receptor beta chain was profiled in a study of T cells after yellow fever vaccination. On the study more broadly: SMART-Seq v4 Ultra Low Input handled preparation of low-cell-number fractions.

Looked up from germline, CDR1 is LNHNV and CDR2 is YYDKDF (reference sequence). The CDR3 runs 16 residues. Trimming took off 2 bases at V and 2 bases at J, with 13 bases between the two ends. General study findings and limits: Among all clonotypes, a small share was observed in both CD4 and CD8 compartments. Reappearing after the booster were most of the clones from primary vaccination (around 96% CD4, 85% to 90% CD8).

As TCR cDNA was made by 5'RACE template switching, a universal primer site and UMIs were added. TCRdb called the 5' RACE reads again in MiXCR, with one record for every CDR3 protein. Of some 500,000 distinct CDR3 sequences listed, approximately 13% were seen once; the top ten hold more than 12%. Only a few counts were recorded for this clonotype. The antigen is not known. This receptor was identified in a man between 25 and 39 years old who received the YFV17D yellow fever vaccine. The sequences come from PBMCs, collected on the day of the yellow fever booster vaccination. V is TRBV15 and J is TRBJ2-1; a weak D match, TRBD2 (6 bases). The DNA of the CDR3 is TGTGCCACCAGCAGACGGTCCCGGGGGACCTACAATGAGCAGTTCTTC. It codes for CATSRRSRGTYNEQFF. The full variable domain, rest sourced from reference TRBV15 and TRBJ2-1, is DAMVIQNPRYQVTQFGKPVTLSCSQTLNHNVMYWYQQKSSQAPKLLFHYYDKDFNNEADTPDNFQSRRPNTSFCFLDIRSPGLGDTAMYLCATSRRSRGTYNEQFFGPGTRLTVL.